Each of the 8 T cell receptor beta chains below was sequenced from the same sample in a study of T cell responses to AZD1222 COVID-19 vaccine. TCRdb's table, derived via immunoSEQ multiplex PCR, lists solely in-frame clones and lacks some. The sample carries about 92,000 clones, 89% recorded once. This specimen consisted of peripheral blood, obtained on day 0 of AZD1222 vaccination. Every receptor here comes from an adult in good health.

The rearrangement joins TRBV19 to TRBJ1-1, with 7 bases fitting TRBD1. Germline CDR1 LNHDA, CDR2 SQIVND (reference sequence). Unmatched junction bases numbered 9, after V lost 6 bases and J lost 8 bases. This CDR3 spans 13 amino acids. CDR3 loop: CASSVGGGREAFF. The CDR3 nucleotides read TGTGCCAGTAGCGTAGGGGGCGGAAGGGAAGCTTTCTTT.

The chain combines TRBV29-1 with TRBJ1-2, with TRBD1 as a possible D gene (5 bases). The CDR3 has 12 amino acids. Trimming removed 6 bases at V and 3 bases at J, with 11 bases between. CDR1 and CDR2 from the germline V gene are SQVTM and ANQGSEA. CDR3 loop: CSVAGTHYGYTF. CDR3 sequence (DNA): TGCAGCGTGGCCGGGACCCACTATGGCTACACCTTC.

This sequence joins TRBV12-3 or TRBV12-4 and TRBJ1-2; no reliable D call. This CDR3 spans 12 amino acids. V lost 3 bases and J lost 6, with 8 bases in between. The CDR3 sequence: CASSLRGNGYTF. CDR3 nucleotides: TGTGCCAGCAGTTTGCGAGGGAATGGCTACACCTTC.

This clone came up once. This chain links TRBV5-1 with TRBJ1-1; D unclear. The CDR3 extends over 15 amino acids. Germline CDR1 is SGHRS and CDR2 is YFSETQ. V was cut by 0 bases and J by 0 bases, with 9 bases left in between. CDR3 amino acids: CASSLVSGMNTEAFF. In nucleotides, the CDR3 is TGCGCCAGCAGCTTGGTTTCTGGGATGAACACTGAAGCTTTCTTT.

The gene calls are TRBV5-4 and TRBJ1-3, with D unclear. This CDR3 is built from 15 residues. Germline values: CDR1 SGHNT, CDR2 YYREEE (reference sequence). With 4 bases removed from V and 0 bases from J, the gap between germline ends came to 11 bases. The CDR3, as DNA: TGTGCCAGCAGCACGTGGGGAAACTCTGGAAACACCATATATTTT. Protein product: CASSTWGNSGNTIYF.

The V and J genes are TRBV29-1 and TRBJ1-1, with D perhaps matching TRBD1 (5 bases). This CDR3 contains 11 residues. Germline CDR1 SQVTM, CDR2 ANQGSEA. V was clipped by 7 bases and J by 0 bases, with 6 bases between them. The CDR3 loop reads CSGTLNTEAFF. In DNA, the CDR3 is TGCAGCGGGACACTGAACACTGAAGCTTTCTTT. Looking up the rest from reference TRBV29-1 and TRBJ1-1 gives the full variable domain: SAVISQKPSRDICQRGTSLTIQCQVDSQVTMMFWYRQQPGQSLTLIATANQGSEATYESGFVIDKFPISRPNLTFSTLTVSNMSPEDSSIYLCSGTLNTEAFFGQGTRLTVV.

This rearrangement joins TRBV28 to TRBJ1-1, with 9 positions matching TRBD1. The CDR3 sequence is 12 residues long. Germline CDR1 MDHEN, CDR2 SYDVKM. The V segment lost 6 bases and the J segment 8 bases; nucleotides outside the gene matches: 4. CDR3 DNA sequence: TGTGCCAGCAGGGGGACAGGGAAGGAAGCTTTCTTT. Its translation: CASRGTGKEAFF.

The chain recombines TRBV3-1 (or the pseudogene TRBV3-2) with TRBJ2-5; D not resolved. V lost 1 base and J lost 4, with 1 base in between. The CDR3 covers 11 residues. The germline V gene has CDR1 LGHDT and CDR2 YNNKEL (reference sequence). CDR3 DNA sequence: TGTGCCAGCAGCCAAGGAGAGACCCAGTACTTC. Translating gives CASSQGETQYF.